What follows are 11 T cell receptor beta chains derived from one specimen sequenced in a study of cytomegalovirus exposure and HLA in healthy donors. It was with 60 Vbeta and 13 Jbeta primers that the PCR ran. The table came from immunoSEQ multiplex PCR; TCRdb's copy has only in-frame clones and leaves some out. Of 75,000 to 100,000 clones listed, roughly 77% are singletons. Sequencing was performed on PBMCs. The receptors derive from a man aged 30-40 years in good health and CMV-seronegative.

A single count supports this clone. The chain joins TRBV5-1 to TRBJ1-5, with TRBD1 matching over 7 bases. After removal of 4 bases from V and 0 bases from J, the junction contained 4 bases not matched to a gene. Looked up from germline, CDR1 is SGHRS and CDR2 is YFSETQ. The CDR3 covers 15 residues. CDR3 bases: TGCGCCAGCAGCCGTGGGACAGATAGCAATCAGCCCCAGCATTTT. It is translated as CASSRGTDSNQPQHF.

This chain links TRBV19 with TRBJ2-7; TRBD2 matches 10 bases. The CDR3 has 17 amino acids. Germline CDR1 LNHDA, CDR2 SQIVND (reference sequence). J was trimmed by 3 bases and V by 4 bases; bases with no gene match: 12. The CDR3 DNA reads as TGTGCCAGTAGTACCAAGCGACTAGCGGGCGCATTCTACGAGCAGTACTTC. Translation gives CASSTKRLAGAFYEQYF.

The chain is built from TRBV27 and TRBJ1-2; D not certain. The CDR3 has 14 residues. Germline loops: CDR1 MNHEY, CDR2 SMNVEV (reference sequence). Trimming removed 1 base at V and 0 bases at J, with 6 bases between. The DNA for the CDR3 is TGTGCCAGCAGTTTATATGCAGCTAACTATGGCTACACCTTC. It yields the protein CASSLYAANYGYTF.

A few counts support this clone. V and J are TRBV7-9 and TRBJ2-1, with D perhaps TRBD2 (6 bases). The length of the CDR3 is 16 residues. The ends were cut back, 3 bases at V and 0 bases at J, with 12 bases in the middle. Per the germline V gene, CDR1 is SEHNR and CDR2 is FQNEAQ (reference sequence). The CDR3 loop reads CASSFEGGTSYNEQFF. In nucleotides, the CDR3 is TGTGCCAGCAGCTTTGAGGGAGGAACCTCCTACAATGAGCAGTTCTTC.

The J gene is TRBJ2-3, the V gene TRBV5-4, with TRBD1 identical over 7 bases. Germline CDR1 is SGHNT and CDR2 is YYREEE (reference sequence). This CDR3 has 14 amino acids. V was pared by 3 bases and J by 2 bases, with 3 bases of the junction left unmatched. CDR3 sequence (DNA): TGTGCCAGCAGCTACAGGGGAGCCACAGATACGCAGTATTTT. It specifies CASSYRGATDTQYF.

This clone has just a few counts. The chain links TRBV25-1 to TRBJ2-7; maybe TRBD2 (5 bases). The CDR3 contains 17 residues. Germline V gene data show CDR1 as MGHDK and CDR2 as SYGVNS. The V and J ends lost 1 base and 6 bases respectively, with 22 bases between them. The CDR3, as DNA: TGTGCCAGCAGTGAATTACCGGGAACTCCTCATTCGGTCGAGCAGTACTTC. Amino acids: CASSELPGTPHSVEQYF.

This chain joins TRBV7-9 and TRBJ2-3; TRBD2 matches at 11 bases. Germline trimming cut 1 base from V and 5 bases from J; bases unmatched to any gene: 5. The CDR3 is 16 residues long. CDR1 and CDR2 from the germline V gene are SEHNR and FQNEAQ (reference sequence). The CDR3 reads CASSLVTSGTGDTQYF. CDR3 bases: TGTGCCAGCAGCTTAGTGACTAGCGGGACGGGAGATACGCAGTATTTT.

This chain links TRBV2 with TRBJ2-1; 10 bases line up with TRBD2. CDR1 and CDR2 from the germline V gene are SNHLY and FYNNEI. With V trimmed by 4 bases and J by 4 bases, 7 bases remained unmatched. There are 16 residues in the CDR3. The CDR3 DNA reads as TGTGCCAGCAGTGCCAGGACTAGCGGAGCTTACAATGAGCAGTTCTTC. This translates into CASSARTSGAYNEQFF.

The J gene is TRBJ1-5, the V gene TRBV9; a weak D match, TRBD1 (5 bases). CDR3 length: 14 amino acids. V was trimmed by 3 bases and J by 7 bases, leaving 14 bases between them. CDR1 and CDR2 (germline): SGDLS, YYNGEE. The CDR3 region is CASSAGLSGQPQHF. The CDR3 coding sequence is TGTGCCAGCAGCGCGGGACTCTCAGGCCAGCCCCAGCATTTT.

The chain couples TRBV28 to TRBJ2-7, with no clear D. This CDR3 comprises 13 residues. V was trimmed by 7 bases and J by 1 base, leaving 11 bases between them. The germline CDR1 and CDR2 sequences are MDHEN and SYDVKM. The CDR3 here is CASTKYRSYEQYF. The CDR3 DNA follows: TGTGCCAGCACTAAGTATCGGTCCTACGAGCAGTACTTC. Filled out from reference TRBV28 and TRBJ2-7, the complete variable domain reads DVKVTQSSRYLVKRTGEKVFLECVQDMDHENMFWYRQDPGLGLRLIYFSYDVKMKEKGDIPEGYSVSREKKERFSLILESASTNQTSMYLCASTKYRSYEQYFGPGTRLTVT.

CDR3 protein: CASSEGGDFYGYTF. The CDR3 nucleotides read TGTGCCAGCAGTGAGGGGGGGGACTTCTATGGCTACACCTTC. This chain joins TRBV6-1 and TRBJ1-2; possibly TRBD1 for D (5 bases). Germline CDR1 reads MNHNS; CDR2 reads SASEGT. The germline V and J ends were trimmed by 3 bases and 4 bases, with 12 bases remaining between them. The CDR3 is 14 amino acids.